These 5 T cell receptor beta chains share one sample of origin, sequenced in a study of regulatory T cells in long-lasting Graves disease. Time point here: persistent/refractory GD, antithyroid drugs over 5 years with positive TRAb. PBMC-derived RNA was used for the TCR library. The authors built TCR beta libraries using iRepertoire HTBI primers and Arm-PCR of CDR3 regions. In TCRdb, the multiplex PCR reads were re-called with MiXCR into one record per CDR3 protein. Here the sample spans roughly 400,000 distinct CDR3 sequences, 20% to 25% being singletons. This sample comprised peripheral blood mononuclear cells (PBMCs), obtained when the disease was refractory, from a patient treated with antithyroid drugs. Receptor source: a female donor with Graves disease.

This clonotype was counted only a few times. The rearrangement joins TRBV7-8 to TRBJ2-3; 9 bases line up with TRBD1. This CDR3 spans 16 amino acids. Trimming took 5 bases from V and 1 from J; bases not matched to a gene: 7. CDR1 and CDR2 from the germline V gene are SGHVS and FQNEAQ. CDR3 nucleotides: TGTGCCAGCAGCCGAGGGACAGGGAGTGGCACAGATACGCAGTATTTT. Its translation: CASSRGTGSGTDTQYF.

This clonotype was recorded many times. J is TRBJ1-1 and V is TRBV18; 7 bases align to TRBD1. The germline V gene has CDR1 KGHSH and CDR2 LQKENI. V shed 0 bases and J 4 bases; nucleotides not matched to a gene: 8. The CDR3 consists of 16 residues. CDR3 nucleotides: TGTGCCAGCTCACCACCTGAAGGGGGCAGGGGCACTGAAGCTTTCTTT. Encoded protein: CASSPPEGGRGTEAFF.

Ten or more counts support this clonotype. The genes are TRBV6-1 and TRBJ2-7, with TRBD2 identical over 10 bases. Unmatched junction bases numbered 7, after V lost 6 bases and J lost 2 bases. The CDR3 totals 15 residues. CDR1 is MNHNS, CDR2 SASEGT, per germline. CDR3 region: CASSSLAGAAYEQYF. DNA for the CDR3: TGTGCCAGCAGCTCGCTAGCGGGAGCCGCCTACGAGCAGTACTTC.

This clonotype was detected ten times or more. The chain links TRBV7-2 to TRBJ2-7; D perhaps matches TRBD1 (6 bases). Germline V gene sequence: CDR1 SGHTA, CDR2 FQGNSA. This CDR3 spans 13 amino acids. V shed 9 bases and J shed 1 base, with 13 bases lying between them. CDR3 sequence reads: CASSRRGSYEQYF. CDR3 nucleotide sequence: TGTGCCAGTAGCCGAAGGGGGTCCTACGAGCAGTACTTC.

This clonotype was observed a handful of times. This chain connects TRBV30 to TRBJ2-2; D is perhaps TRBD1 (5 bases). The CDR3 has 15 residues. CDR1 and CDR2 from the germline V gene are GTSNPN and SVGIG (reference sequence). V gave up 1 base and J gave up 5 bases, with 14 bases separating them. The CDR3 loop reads CAWSGGGKGTGELFF. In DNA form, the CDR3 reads TGTGCCTGGAGTGGGGGCGGAAAGGGAACCGGGGAGCTGTTTTTT.